The TCR beta chain described here comes from a study of blood T cells in healthy people across ages. This clonotype has only a few counts. Germline loops: CDR1 DFQATT, CDR2 SNEGSKA (reference sequence). The CDR3 has 16 residues. V was cut by 0 bases and J by 8 bases, with 19 bases left in between. PCR was performed a second time for about 7 to 12 cycles using a sample-barcoded 5' primer and a J-beta primer mix. Each cDNA was tagged by a template-switch adaptor containing 12 random nucleotides. CDR3-containing paired-end reads numbering at least 2.5 million came from each sample. TCRdb itself ran the 5' RACE reads through MiXCR, one entry per CDR3 protein. This sample yields about 770,000 distinct CDR3 sequences, of which around two fifths are seen a single time; approximately 19% belongs to the top ten. For every donor, a draw yielded around 9.4 milliliters of peripheral blood.

This clonotype was sampled from a man aged 55-75 years in good health. Sequencing was performed on blood. V and J are TRBV20-1 and TRBJ1-4; D remains ambiguous. This CDR3 is CSARDSASDGGEKLFF. The CDR3 region has the DNA TGCAGTGCTAGAGATAGCGCAAGCGACGGAGGCGAAAAACTGTTTTTT.